The source of this TCR beta chain is a study of tumor-infiltrating lymphocytes in primary liver carcinoma. About the research overall: Patients were both men and women, whose ages ran from 30 to 69 years. The number of productive TCRbeta reads per sample ranged from roughly 3.65 to 7.5 million and was similar across tissue types.

Co-extracted RNA and DNA came from around 20-30 mg of unsorted bulk tissue. About this clonotype itself: A much larger clone lies one base from this, so it may be a read error.

Germline V lookup: CDR1 SGHVS, CDR2 FQNEAQ. The CDR3 spans 12 residues. The template, about 510 ng total RNA, yielded TCR beta cDNA made with a constant-region primer. ARM-PCR, slightly modified, supplied the TCR beta libraries through three nested multiplex PCR rounds. PCR rounds one and two used TRBV1-TRBV30 forward primers with a C-beta reverse primer for 10 cycles each. TCRdb called the multiplex PCR reads again in MiXCR, with one record for every CDR3 protein. The table has 40,000 to 45,000 distinct CDR3 sequences, approximately 73% seen once. V usage is TRBV7-8 and J usage is TRBJ2-2; possible D gene TRBD2, 7 bases. The source material was liver tumor tissue from sampling region 2. Subset in this sample: tumor region T2, inferior pole. The receptor's source is a man aged 40-49 years with primary liver carcinoma and hepatitis B virus infection. The CDR3 bases are TGTGCCATTGGGGGGGACACCGGGGAGCTGCTTTTT. It is translated as CAIGGDTGELLF.